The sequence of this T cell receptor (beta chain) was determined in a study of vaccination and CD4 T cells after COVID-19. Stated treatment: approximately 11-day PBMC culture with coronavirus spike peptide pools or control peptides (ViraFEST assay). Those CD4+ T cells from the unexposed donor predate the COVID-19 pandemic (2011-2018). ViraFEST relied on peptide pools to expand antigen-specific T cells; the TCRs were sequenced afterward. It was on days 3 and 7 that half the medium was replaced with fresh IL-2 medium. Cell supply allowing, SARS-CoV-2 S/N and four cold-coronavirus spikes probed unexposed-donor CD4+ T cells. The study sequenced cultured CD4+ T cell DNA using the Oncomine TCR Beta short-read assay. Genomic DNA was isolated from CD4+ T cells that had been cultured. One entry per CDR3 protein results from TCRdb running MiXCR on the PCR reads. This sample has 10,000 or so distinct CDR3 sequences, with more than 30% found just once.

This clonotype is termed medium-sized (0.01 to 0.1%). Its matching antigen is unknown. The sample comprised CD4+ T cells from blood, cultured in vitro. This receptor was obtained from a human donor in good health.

The CDR3 DNA follows: TGTGCCACCAGCAGAGACGGTGGGGGCTATGGCTACACCTTC. Translating gives CATSRDGGGYGYTF. V usage is TRBV15 and J usage is TRBJ1-2; tentatively, D is TRBD1 (5 bases). The germline gives CDR1 LNHNV, CDR2 YYDKDF (reference sequence). Trimming left V 0 bases short and J 4 bases short, with 9 bases between. The CDR3 sequence is 14 residues long.